This TCR beta chain was sequenced in a study of control samples from healthy donors and cancer patients. CDR1 MNHEY and CDR2 SVGEGT come from the germline V gene. V dropped 4 bases and J dropped 6 bases, with 12 bases sitting between them. CDR3 length: 14 residues. Here immunoSEQ multiplex PCR was the method, and the copy in TCRdb shows in-frame clones only, minus some. The sample has about 83,000 clones; roughly 91% are singletons. The sequenced sample consisted of blood. The chain has TRBV6-2 or TRBV6-3 and TRBJ2-2; D gene unclear. This receptor was obtained from a man over 45 in good health. Here the CDR3 reads CASSSPVMAGELFF. The CDR3 DNA is TGTGCCAGCAGTTCCCCAGTTATGGCCGGGGAGCTGTTTTTT.